Listed below are T cell receptor beta chains from one sample, sequenced in a study of T cells in Graves' hyperthyroidism and ophthalmopathy. MiXCR, run by TCRdb on the multiplex PCR reads, gives a single entry per CDR3 protein. This table has approximately 560,000 distinct CDR3 sequences, roughly 46% appearing once. The sequenced sample consisted of peripheral blood or thyroid tissue (not recorded which). These receptor sequences come from a woman in her late teens or twenties with Graves' hyperthyroidism. Both conserved end residues are part of each CDR3. The D gene is left open where the match is weak. Clone size is not always given. Where it is, it says once, few, many or a class for expanded clones.

clone size | J gene | D gene | CDR3 length | V gene | CDR3 protein | CDR3 DNA
NA | TRBJ1-2 | NA | 17 | TRBV10-3 | CAISDSSSRWVQDGYTF | TGTGCCATCAGTGATTCCTCTTCGAGGTGGGTTCAGGATGGCTACACCTTC
once | TRBJ1-5 | TRBD1 | 17 | TRBV24-1 | CATSDPGTGGSNQPQHF | TGTGCCACCAGTGATCCCGGGACAGGGGGGAGCAATCAGCCCCAGCATTTT
many | TRBJ1-1 | NA | 13 | TRBV7-8 | CASSLVRFAEAFF | TGTGCCAGCAGCTTAGTCCGCTTTGCTGAAGCTTTCTTT
NA | TRBJ2-2 | TRBD2 | 15 | TRBV7-9 | CASSQTSGRALELFF | TGCGCCAGCAGCCAGACTAGCGGGAGGGCCTTGGAGCTGTTTTTT
many | TRBJ1-1 | TRBD1 | 14 | TRBV15 | CATNQGGMNTEAFF | TGTGCCACCAACCAGGGGGGAATGAACACTGAAGCTTTCTTT
many | TRBJ1-4 | TRBD1 | 16 | TRBV7-2 | CASSTGGSGTEEKLFF | TGTGCCAGCAGTACAGGGGGTAGCGGGACGGAAGAAAAACTGTTTTTT
many | TRBJ1-1 | NA | 15 | TRBV15 | CATSPRVGGGTEAFF | TGTGCCACCAGTCCGAGGGTGGGAGGAGGCACTGAAGCTTTCTTT
many | TRBJ1-6 | NA | 11 | TRBV7-3 | CASIAQSALHF | TGTGCCAGCATAGCACAATCGGCCCTCCACTTT
NA | TRBJ1-6 | NA | 12 | TRBV25-1 | CASSDRIGPLHF | TGTGCCAGCAGTGACAGGATAGGACCCCTCCACTTT
many | TRBJ2-2 | NA | 16 | TRBV6-5 | CASSYILGRNTGELFF | TGTGCCAGCAGTTACATCCTGGGCAGGAACACCGGGGAGCTGTTTTTT
once | TRBJ1-3 | NA | 13 | TRBV10-3 | CAITGNSGNTIYF | TGTGCCATCACTGGGAACTCTGGAAACACCATATATTTT
many | TRBJ1-4 | NA | 13 | TRBV7-3 | CASSVTEGGKLFF | TGTGCCAGCAGCGTAACAGAGGGAGGTAAACTGTTTTTT
NA | TRBJ2-7 | TRBD2 | 17 | TRBV7-9 | CASSFGAVGGSSYEQYF | TGTGCCAGCAGCTTCGGCGCAGTGGGCGGGAGCTCCTACGAGCAGTACTTC
NA | TRBJ1-4 | NA | 16 | TRBV2 | CASSEEGTKANEKLFF | TGTGCCAGCAGTGAAGAGGGGACAAAGGCCAATGAAAAACTGTTTTTT
NA | TRBJ1-2 | NA | 11 | TRBV25-1 | CASSATRGYTF | TGTGCCAGCAGTGCTACCCGAGGCTACACCTTC
NA | TRBJ1-5 | TRBD1 | 14 | TRBV7-2 | CASSRGTGPQPQHF | TGTGCCAGCAGCCGAGGGACAGGGCCTCAGCCCCAGCATTTT
NA | TRBJ2-2 | NA | 14 | TRBV5-1 | CATTRKDGTGELFF | TGCGCCACCACTCGAAAGGATGGCACCGGGGAGCTGTTTTTT
NA | TRBJ2-5 | TRBD1 | 15 | TRBV29-1 | CSVEFSGTGYETQYF | TGCAGCGTTGAATTCAGTGGGACAGGGTACGAGACCCAGTACTTC
many | TRBJ1-5 | NA | 16 | TRBV15 | CATSREAGRANQPQHF | TGTGCCACCAGCAGAGAGGCAGGGAGGGCTAATCAGCCCCAGCATTTT
few | TRBJ2-7 | TRBD2 | 14 | TRBV7-6 | CASSPGTNSYEQYF | TGTGCCAGCAGCCCCGGGACTAACTCCTACGAGCAGTACTTC
NA | TRBJ2-2 | TRBD2 | 15 | TRBV20-1 | CSASRLAGNTGELFF | TGCAGTGCTAGTCGACTAGCGGGGAACACCGGGGAGCTGTTTTTT
NA | TRBJ2-7 | NA | 16 | TRBV7-9 | CASSFGGGIKGYEQYF | TGTGCCAGCAGCTTTGGTGGGGGAATCAAAGGCTACGAGCAGTACTTC
NA | TRBJ1-2 | NA | 15 | TRBV4-3 | CASSQDNSGIYGYTF | TGCGCCAGCAGCCAAGATAACAGTGGGATTTATGGCTACACCTTC
few | TRBJ2-2 | TRBD2 | 19 | TRBV15 | CATSRARPTSGSFIGELFF | TGTGCCACCAGCAGAGCTCGACCTACTAGCGGGAGTTTTATCGGGGAGCTGTTTTTT
many | TRBJ1-6 | NA | 14 | TRBV2 | CASSLSFSDSPLHF | TGTGCCAGCAGCCTATCATTCTCTGATTCACCCCTCCACTTT
NA | TRBJ1-6 | NA | 13 | TRBV10-3 | CAISPREDSPLHF | TGTGCCATCAGTCCCAGGGAAGATTCACCCCTCCACTTT
NA | TRBJ1-4 | TRBD1 | 16 | TRBV7-9 | CASSPTTGATNEKLFF | TGTGCCAGCAGCCCAACAACAGGGGCAACTAATGAAAAACTGTTTTTT
NA | TRBJ2-7 | NA | 14 | TRBV15 | CATSRASRIYEQYF | TGTGCCACCAGCAGAGCTAGCAGAATTTACGAGCAGTACTTC
NA | TRBJ1-2 | NA | 15 | TRBV11-2 | CASSLALEMVYGYTF | TGTGCCAGCAGCTTGGCCCTGGAAATGGTTTATGGCTACACCTTC
many | TRBJ1-1 | NA | 15 | TRBV7-9 | CASSLARDINTEAFF | TGTGCCAGCAGCTTAGCACGGGACATCAACACTGAAGCTTTCTTT
NA | TRBJ2-7 | NA | 13 | TRBV12-3/TRBV12-4 | CASSPRQGHEQYF | TGCGCCAGCAGCCCTCGCCAGGGCCACGAGCAGTACTTC
many | TRBJ1-5 | NA | 13 | TRBV2 | CASSFRINQPQHF | TGTGCCAGCTCGTTCAGAATCAATCAGCCCCAGCATTTT
NA | TRBJ2-7 | NA | 15 | TRBV2 | CASSPMDKTSYEQYF | TGTGCCAGCAGTCCCATGGACAAGACTTCCTACGAGCAGTACTTC
NA | TRBJ2-5 | TRBD2 | 16 | TRBV7-9 | CASSLLGLAGQETQYF | TGTGCCAGCAGCTTACTTGGACTAGCGGGCCAAGAGACCCAGTACTTC
many | TRBJ1-1 | NA | 11 | TRBV7-9 | CANTIGTEAFF | TGTGCCAACACTATAGGCACTGAAGCTTTCTTT